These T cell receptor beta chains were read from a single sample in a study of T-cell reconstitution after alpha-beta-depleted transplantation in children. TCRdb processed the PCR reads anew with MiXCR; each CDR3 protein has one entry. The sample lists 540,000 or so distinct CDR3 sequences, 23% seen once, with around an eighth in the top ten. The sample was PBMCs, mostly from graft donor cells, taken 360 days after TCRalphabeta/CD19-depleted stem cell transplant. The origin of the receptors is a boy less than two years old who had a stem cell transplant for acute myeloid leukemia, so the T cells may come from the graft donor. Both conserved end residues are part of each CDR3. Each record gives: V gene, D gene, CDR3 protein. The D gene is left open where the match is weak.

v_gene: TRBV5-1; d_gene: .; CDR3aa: CASSLAGVRGEQFF
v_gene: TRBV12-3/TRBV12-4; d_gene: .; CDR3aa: CASSLNGAGELFF
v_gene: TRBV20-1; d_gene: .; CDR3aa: CSAIKDLTTDTQYF
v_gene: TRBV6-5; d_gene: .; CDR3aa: CASSYGGSLYEQYF
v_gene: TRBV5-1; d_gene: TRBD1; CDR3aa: CASTQTGQGYPSSEKLFF
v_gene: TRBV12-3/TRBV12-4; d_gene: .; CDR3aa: CASGGRSYGYTF
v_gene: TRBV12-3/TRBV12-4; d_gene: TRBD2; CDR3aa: CASSLSSGGGTQYF
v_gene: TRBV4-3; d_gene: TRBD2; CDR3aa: CASSQEVGGKAYF
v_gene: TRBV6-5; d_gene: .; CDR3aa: CASSYRQVYNEQFF
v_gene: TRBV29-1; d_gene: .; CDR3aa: CSVAWAVSYEQYF
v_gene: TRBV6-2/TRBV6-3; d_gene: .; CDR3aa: CASSYGGRGLPSYEQYF
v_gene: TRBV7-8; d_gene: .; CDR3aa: CASSLQESNQPQHF
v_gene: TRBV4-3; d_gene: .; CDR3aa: CASSPRGSNYGYTF
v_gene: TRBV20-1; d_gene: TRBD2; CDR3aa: CRSGGGGTDTQYF
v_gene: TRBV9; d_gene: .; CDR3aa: CASSVVGAGEQFF
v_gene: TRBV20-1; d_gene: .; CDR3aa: CSAREIQSYYEQYF
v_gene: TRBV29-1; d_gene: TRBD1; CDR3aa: CSVGGKQGTNTEAFF
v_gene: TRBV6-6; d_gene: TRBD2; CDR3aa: CASSWYIAGGAQFRETQYF
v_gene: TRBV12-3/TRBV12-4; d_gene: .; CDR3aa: CASSLWESNEKLFF
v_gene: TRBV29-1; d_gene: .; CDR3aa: CSVALVQETQYF
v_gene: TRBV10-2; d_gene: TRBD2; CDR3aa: CASSASGGMNTGELFF
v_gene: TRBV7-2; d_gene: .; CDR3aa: CASSGDWACGANVLTF
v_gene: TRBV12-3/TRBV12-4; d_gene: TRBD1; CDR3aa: CASSNFRQGTSYEQYF